The present T cell receptor beta chain was sequenced within a study of response to subunit inactivated influenza vaccine. This clonotype was found many times. TCRdb independently ran MiXCR on the RT-PCR reads; one entry per CDR3 protein. The data show about 570,000 distinct CDR3 sequences, with roughly 12% seen just once and about 10% held by the top ten. These data were likewise used in another study, on T cells expressing NK-cell markers. Per that paper: 5'RACE template switching built TCR beta cDNA with unique molecular identifiers.

The TCR was taken from a man aged 50 or older who received an inactivated influenza vaccine. The starting material was PBMCs from blood, obtained on the day of vaccination.

CDR3 region: CASSLGQGENTGELFF. In DNA, the CDR3 is TGTGCCAGCAGCTTGGGACAGGGCGAAAACACCGGGGAGCTGTTTTTT. The chain combines TRBV7-9 with TRBJ2-2; 9 bases align to TRBD1. The CDR3 has 16 amino acids. After removal of 3 bases from V and 2 bases from J, the junction contained 4 bases not matched to a gene. Germline V gene lookup returns CDR1 SEHNR and CDR2 FQNEAQ (reference sequence).